A selection of T cell receptor beta chains follows, all from one sample in a study of blood T cell repertoires in COVID-19. The protocol was immunoSEQ multiplex PCR, while the TCRdb copy is restricted to in-frame clones and leaves out a portion. The table records roughly 190,000 clones, around 76% of them present only once. The sample was peripheral blood. All receptors come from a woman in her forties or fifties with active or convalescent COVID-19. The CDR3 runs from the conserved cysteine through the conserved F or W. Fields, in order: D gene, J gene, V gene, clone size, CDR3 protein, CDR3 DNA. A D gene is named only where the DNA matches it firmly. The size of a clone is reported for some rows only, either as once, few or many, or as a class for expanded clones.

d_call: NA
j_call: TRBJ1-5
v_call: TRBV19
clone_size: NA
cdr3_aa: CASSVVYSNQPQHF
cdr3_nt: TGTGCCAGTTCGGTAGTTTATAGCAATCAGCCCCAGCATTTT

d_call: TRBD1
j_call: TRBJ1-3
v_call: TRBV28
clone_size: NA
cdr3_aa: CASSFGLPGGSGNTIYF
cdr3_nt: TGTGCCAGCAGTTTTGGACTACCAGGGGGCTCTGGAAACACCATATATTTT

d_call: NA
j_call: TRBJ1-6
v_call: TRBV30
clone_size: NA
cdr3_aa: CAWSQGDNSPLHF
cdr3_nt: TGTGCCTGGAGTCAGGGTGATAATTCACCCCTCCACTTT

d_call: TRBD1
j_call: TRBJ2-6
v_call: TRBV19
clone_size: NA
cdr3_aa: CASSARRDSFSGANVLTF
cdr3_nt: TGTGCCAGTAGTGCCCGCCGGGACAGTTTCTCTGGGGCCAACGTCCTGACTTTC

d_call: NA
j_call: TRBJ2-2
v_call: TRBV21-1
clone_size: NA
cdr3_aa: CASSNGQEGTGELFF
cdr3_nt: TGTGCCAGCAGCAATGGGCAGGAGGGCACCGGGGAGCTGTTTTTT

d_call: NA
j_call: TRBJ2-2
v_call: TRBV7-9
clone_size: NA
cdr3_aa: CASSRAAGTNTGELFF
cdr3_nt: TGTGCCAGCAGCCGTGCGGCAGGGACGAACACCGGGGAGCTGTTTTTT

d_call: TRBD1
j_call: TRBJ1-6
v_call: TRBV7-8
clone_size: NA
cdr3_aa: CASSLRQGAGNSPLHF
cdr3_nt: TGTGCCAGCAGCTTACGGCAGGGGGCGGGTAATTCACCCCTCCACTTT

d_call: NA
j_call: TRBJ2-5
v_call: TRBV5-8
clone_size: NA
cdr3_aa: CASRITGETQYF
cdr3_nt: TGTGCCAGCAGAATAACAGGGGAGACCCAGTACTTC

d_call: TRBD1
j_call: TRBJ2-7
v_call: TRBV9
clone_size: NA
cdr3_aa: CASSVGTGSEQYF
cdr3_nt: TGTGCCAGCAGCGTGGGGACAGGGAGCGAGCAGTACTTC

d_call: TRBD1
j_call: TRBJ1-1
v_call: TRBV6-2/TRBV6-3
clone_size: few
cdr3_aa: CASSSRDRYYTEAFF
cdr3_nt: TGTGCCAGCAGTTCCCGGGACAGGTACTACACTGAAGCTTTCTTT

d_call: TRBD1
j_call: TRBJ2-2
v_call: TRBV19
clone_size: many
cdr3_aa: CASSANRGADTGELFF
cdr3_nt: TGTGCCAGTAGTGCAAACAGGGGCGCGGACACCGGGGAGCTGTTTTTT

d_call: NA
j_call: TRBJ1-4
v_call: TRBV5-1
clone_size: NA
cdr3_aa: CASSPPGSDEKLFF
cdr3_nt: TGCGCCAGCAGCCCTCCGGGGTCTGATGAAAAACTGTTTTTT

d_call: NA
j_call: TRBJ1-2
v_call: TRBV7-8
clone_size: few
cdr3_aa: CASSPDKNYGYTF
cdr3_nt: TGTGCCAGCAGCCCGGACAAAAACTATGGCTACACCTTC

d_call: NA
j_call: TRBJ1-1
v_call: TRBV6-5
clone_size: NA
cdr3_aa: CASIPGTTNTEAFF
cdr3_nt: TGTGCCAGCATTCCCGGGACAACGAACACTGAAGCTTTCTTT

d_call: TRBD2
j_call: TRBJ2-7
v_call: TRBV4-3
clone_size: NA
cdr3_aa: CASSRQLAGGPEEQYF
cdr3_nt: TGCGCCAGCAGCCGACAACTAGCGGGGGGGCCTGAGGAGCAGTACTTC

d_call: TRBD1
j_call: TRBJ1-6
v_call: TRBV7-2
clone_size: few
cdr3_aa: CASSLGGQGPSPLHF
cdr3_nt: TGTGCCAGCAGCTTAGGGGGACAGGGGCCGTCACCCCTCCACTTT

d_call: TRBD2
j_call: TRBJ2-3
v_call: TRBV27
clone_size: NA
cdr3_aa: CASSRGAGTSGEDTQYF
cdr3_nt: TGTGCCAGCAGTCGTGGAGCCGGGACTAGCGGGGAAGATACGCAGTATTTT

d_call: NA
j_call: TRBJ2-7
v_call: TRBV4-2
clone_size: NA
cdr3_aa: CASSHDTYEQYF
cdr3_nt: TGTGCCAGCAGCCATGACACCTACGAGCAGTACTTC

d_call: TRBD1
j_call: TRBJ1-1
v_call: TRBV28
clone_size: NA
cdr3_aa: CASSWGSLRGHGNTEAFF
cdr3_nt: TGTGCCAGCAGTTGGGGGAGCCTAAGGGGGCACGGGAACACTGAAGCTTTCTTT

d_call: NA
j_call: TRBJ2-7
v_call: TRBV7-9
clone_size: NA
cdr3_aa: CASSLGNLAYEQYF
cdr3_nt: TGTGCCAGCAGCTTGGGCAACCTTGCCTACGAGCAGTACTTC

d_call: TRBD1
j_call: TRBJ2-7
v_call: TRBV30
clone_size: NA
cdr3_aa: CAWLRDRPYEQYF
cdr3_nt: TGTGCCTGGCTAAGGGACAGACCCTACGAGCAGTACTTC

d_call: NA
j_call: TRBJ1-1
v_call: TRBV7-8
clone_size: NA
cdr3_aa: CASSFRQDTEAFF
cdr3_nt: TGTGCCAGCAGCTTTCGACAGGACACTGAAGCTTTCTTT

d_call: NA
j_call: TRBJ2-7
v_call: TRBV5-6
clone_size: NA
cdr3_aa: CASSSRGGIPLYEQYF
cdr3_nt: TGTGCCAGCAGCTCCCGGGGAGGAATACCGTTGTACGAGCAGTACTTC

d_call: TRBD1
j_call: TRBJ1-2
v_call: TRBV12-3/TRBV12-4
clone_size: once
cdr3_aa: CASSLARDSGYTF
cdr3_nt: TGTGCCAGCAGTTTAGCCCGGGACAGTGGCTACACCTTC

d_call: TRBD1
j_call: TRBJ2-1
v_call: TRBV18
clone_size: many
cdr3_aa: CASSPAPARQGEFF
cdr3_nt: TGTGCCAGCTCACCCGCTCCGGCCCGACAGGGTGAGTTCTTC

d_call: TRBD2
j_call: TRBJ2-5
v_call: TRBV7-7
clone_size: NA
cdr3_aa: CASSQGLAGPQETQYF
cdr3_nt: TGTGCTAGCAGCCAAGGACTAGCGGGGCCACAAGAGACCCAGTACTTC

d_call: NA
j_call: TRBJ1-2
v_call: TRBV28
clone_size: NA
cdr3_aa: CASRYAANYGYTF
cdr3_nt: TGTGCCAGCAGATATGCAGCTAACTATGGCTACACCTTC

d_call: TRBD2
j_call: TRBJ2-7
v_call: TRBV10-3
clone_size: NA
cdr3_aa: CAISHAFSGTPEQYF
cdr3_nt: TGTGCCATCAGCCACGCGTTTAGCGGGACTCCCGAGCAGTACTTC

d_call: NA
j_call: TRBJ1-1
v_call: TRBV7-2
clone_size: NA
cdr3_aa: CASSLVKQNTEAFF
cdr3_nt: TGTGCCAGCAGCTTAGTGAAGCAGAACACTGAAGCTTTCTTT

d_call: NA
j_call: TRBJ2-3
v_call: TRBV24-1
clone_size: NA
cdr3_aa: CATSMRAVSTDTQYF
cdr3_nt: TGTGCCACCAGTATGCGGGCCGTTAGCACAGATACGCAGTATTTT

d_call: NA
j_call: TRBJ2-3
v_call: TRBV30
clone_size: NA
cdr3_aa: CAWRRKGLGTDTQYF
cdr3_nt: TGTGCCTGGAGACGCAAGGGGTTGGGCACAGATACGCAGTATTTT

d_call: TRBD1
j_call: TRBJ1-1
v_call: TRBV11-3
clone_size: once
cdr3_aa: CASSRTQTGSGTEAFF
cdr3_nt: TGTGCCAGCAGCCGAACTCAGACAGGGTCGGGGACTGAAGCTTTCTTT

d_call: NA
j_call: TRBJ2-7
v_call: TRBV28
clone_size: NA
cdr3_aa: CASSLWEGAREQYF
cdr3_nt: TGTGCCAGCAGTTTATGGGAGGGGGCAAGGGAGCAGTACTTC

d_call: NA
j_call: TRBJ1-1
v_call: TRBV18
clone_size: once
cdr3_aa: CASSRNRETEAFF
cdr3_nt: TGTGCCAGCTCACGTAACAGGGAGACTGAAGCTTTCTTT

d_call: NA
j_call: TRBJ2-7
v_call: TRBV6-2/TRBV6-3
clone_size: NA
cdr3_aa: CASSFPQGYEQYF
cdr3_nt: TGTGCCAGCAGTTTCCCTCAGGGATACGAGCAGTACTTC

d_call: NA
j_call: TRBJ2-5
v_call: TRBV15
clone_size: NA
cdr3_aa: CATSGGVETQYF
cdr3_nt: TGTGCCACCAGCGGCGGGGTTGAGACCCAGTACTTC

d_call: TRBD1
j_call: TRBJ2-2
v_call: TRBV7-3
clone_size: NA
cdr3_aa: CASNTRQGTTGELFF
cdr3_nt: TGTGCCAGCAACACGAGACAGGGAACCACCGGGGAGCTGTTTTTT

d_call: TRBD1
j_call: TRBJ1-5
v_call: TRBV5-6
clone_size: NA
cdr3_aa: CASSLRTGGINQPQHF
cdr3_nt: TGTGCCAGCAGCCTAAGGACAGGGGGCATTAATCAGCCCCAGCATTTT

d_call: TRBD2
j_call: TRBJ2-7
v_call: TRBV3-1/TRBV3-2
clone_size: NA
cdr3_aa: CASSRNPLAGYYEQYF
cdr3_nt: TGTGCCAGCAGCCGAAACCCTCTAGCGGGATACTACGAGCAGTACTTC

d_call: NA
j_call: TRBJ2-1
v_call: TRBV9
clone_size: NA
cdr3_aa: CASSVGRGLDNEQFF
cdr3_nt: TGTGCCAGCAGCGTAGGTAGGGGTTTGGACAATGAGCAGTTCTTC

d_call: NA
j_call: TRBJ1-1
v_call: TRBV30
clone_size: NA
cdr3_aa: CAWRWGGYLNTEAFF
cdr3_nt: TGTGCCTGGAGATGGGGGGGCTACCTGAACACTGAAGCTTTCTTT

d_call: TRBD1
j_call: TRBJ1-2
v_call: TRBV6-2/TRBV6-3
clone_size: NA
cdr3_aa: CASSRPGTAANYGYTF
cdr3_nt: TGTGCCAGCAGTCGCCCCGGGACAGCCGCTAACTATGGCTACACCTTC

d_call: NA
j_call: TRBJ1-6
v_call: TRBV28
clone_size: NA
cdr3_aa: CASNPGAGGDNSPLHF
cdr3_nt: TGTGCCAGCAACCCCGGGGCGGGGGGGGACAATTCACCCCTCCACTTT

d_call: TRBD1
j_call: TRBJ1-1
v_call: TRBV10-1
clone_size: NA
cdr3_aa: CATLRDSKNTEAFF
cdr3_nt: TGCGCCACCCTCCGGGACAGCAAGAACACTGAAGCTTTCTTT

d_call: NA
j_call: TRBJ1-5
v_call: TRBV19
clone_size: many
cdr3_aa: CASRPAGAMGNQPQHF
cdr3_nt: TGTGCCAGCCGACCTGCGGGGGCCATGGGCAATCAGCCCCAGCATTTT

d_call: NA
j_call: TRBJ2-3
v_call: TRBV19
clone_size: NA
cdr3_aa: CASSMNGYTDTQYF
cdr3_nt: TGTGCCAGTAGTATGAACGGTTACACAGATACGCAGTATTTT